This record concerns one T cell receptor (beta chain) sequence. Antigen: not known. Lysates of CMV-infected fibroblasts at approximately 9.4 ug/mL stimulated these cells. Sorted nonresponding memory CD4+ T cells were CD40L-negative, CD69-negative, CD45RO-high. CD8+ T cells were removed from PBMCs prior to stimulation. For approximately 17 hours, CD8-depleted PBMCs received anti-CD28/CD49d costimulation, a CD40-blocking antibody and enfuvirtide. The germline V gene encodes CDR1 DFQATT and CDR2 SNEGSKA (reference sequence). V trimming: 3 bases; J trimming: 9 bases; junction bases outside the gene matches: 13. The CDR3 length is 14 residues. The libraries were made with immunoSEQ version 4 in survey mode. Repertoires were generated with immunoSEQ multiplex PCR, while TCRdb's copy carries only in-frame clones and drops some. This sample has about 50,000 clones, with under 85% found just once. The data are from a study of persistence of HIV-infected CD4 T cells. For the study at large: A median of approximately eight years of suppressive ART preceded sampling. Up to about 200 mL blood was drawn at multiple time points; two donors had single-time leukapheresis.

Sequencing was performed on CD4+ T cells sorted from PBMCs after roughly 18-hour stimulation, taken from a patient who received antiretroviral therapy. The receptor was isolated from an adult man with HIV who was CMV-seropositive. The V call is TRBV20-1, the J call TRBJ2-5; TRBD1 agrees at 7 bases. The CDR3 sequence: CSASAGTAQGAQYF. Here the CDR3 DNA reads TGCAGTGCTAGTGCCGGGACCGCTCAGGGGGCCCAGTACTTC.